What follows are 24 T cell receptor beta chains derived from one specimen sequenced in a study of blood T cell repertoires in COVID-19. Generated by immunoSEQ multiplex PCR, the TCRdb table keeps only in-frame clones and is missing some. The table includes tens of thousands of clones, about 87% detected once. The sequenced sample was peripheral blood. These receptor sequences come from a human donor with active COVID-19. The donor label of this sample is uncertain.

The V and J genes are TRBV7-6 and TRBJ1-5; D is perhaps TRBD1 (6 bases). The V gene's germline CDR1 is SGHVS and CDR2 FNYEAQ. V lost 1 base, J lost 7 bases, and 14 bases lay in between. The CDR3 runs to 15 residues. The CDR3 region is CASSLGARGYQPQHF. The CDR3, as DNA: TGTGCCAGCAGCTTAGGTGCCAGGGGATACCAGCCCCAGCATTTT.

The V and J genes are TRBV12-5 and TRBJ2-1; unclear D gene. Germline-derived CDR1 and CDR2 are LGHNT and FRNRAP. The CDR3 sequence is 11 residues long. Trimming removed 5 bases from V and 9 bases from J, with 8 bases in between. The CDR3 is CASGREVEQFF. The CDR3 bases are TGTGCTAGTGGTCGCGAGGTTGAGCAGTTCTTC.

This chain connects TRBV13 to TRBJ1-4; TRBD1 agrees at 9 bases. The CDR3 is made up of 17 amino acids. J gave up 1 base and V 5 bases, and 8 bases lay outside the gene matches. Germline CDR1 and CDR2: PRHDT and FYEKMQ (reference sequence). CDR3 loop: CASSDRGRWRTNEKLFF. CDR3 nucleotides: TGTGCCAGCAGCGACAGGGGGAGGTGGAGAACTAATGAAAAACTGTTTTTT.

This clone has just one count. This rearrangement joins TRBV11-2 to TRBJ2-1; 8 nucleotides line up with TRBD1. Germline V gene data show CDR1 as SGHAT and CDR2 as FQNNGV. V dropped 4 bases and J dropped 6; count of bases not matched to a gene: 8. CDR3 size: 15 residues. CDR3 nucleotides: TGTGCCAGCAGCTCCCGGGACAGGTCTTCCAATGAGCAGTTCTTC. This translates into CASSSRDRSSNEQFF.

The rearrangement joins TRBV2 to TRBJ1-1; 7 bases line up with TRBD1. The V and J ends lost 6 bases and 8 bases, in that order; junction bases with no gene match: 9. The germline V gene encodes CDR1 SNHLY and CDR2 FYNNEI. The CDR3 runs 13 residues. CDR3 DNA: TGTGCCAGCAGGGGAGACAGGGACAGCGAAGCTTTCTTT. Its translation: CASRGDRDSEAFF.

The gene calls are TRBV5-1 and TRBJ1-5, with D perhaps TRBD1 (5 bases). V dropped 4 bases and J dropped 3 bases, with 11 bases sitting between them. The CDR3 totals 14 residues. Per germline, CDR1 SGHRS and CDR2 YFSETQ. In nucleotides, the CDR3 is TGCGCCAGCAGCCTGGGGCCCCCCAATCAGCCCCAGCATTTT. Protein sequence: CASSLGPPNQPQHF.

V and J are TRBV5-1 and TRBJ2-5; TRBD1 aligns across 11 bases. Trimming removed 4 bases from V and 4 bases from J; junction bases left unmatched: 3. Per the germline V gene, CDR1 is SGHRS and CDR2 is YFSETQ. This CDR3 spans 14 amino acids. The CDR3 DNA reads TGCGCCAGCAGCACCGGGACAGGGGGAGAGACCCAGTACTTC. Its translation is CASSTGTGGETQYF.

The chain recombines TRBV5-6 with TRBJ2-7; a possible D gene is TRBD2 (5 bases). V dropped 2 bases and J dropped 3 bases, with 9 bases sitting between them. This CDR3 region has 13 residues. Germline loops: CDR1 SGHDT, CDR2 YYEEEE. The DNA for the CDR3 is TGTGCCAGCAGCTTAGGAGGCCACTACGAGCAGTACTTC. It encodes CASSLGGHYEQYF.

The J gene is TRBJ2-2, the V gene TRBV18; D possibly corresponds to TRBD1 (6 bases). CDR1 and CDR2 from the germline V gene are KGHSH and LQKENI. The CDR3 extends over 14 amino acids. Trimming pared 1 base from V and 5 bases from J, leaving 8 bases between. Here the CDR3 DNA reads TGTGCCAGCTCACCACAGGGGGTGACCGGGGAGCTGTTTTTT. As protein: CASSPQGVTGELFF.

V gene TRBV29-1 combines with J gene TRBJ2-1; D call uncertain. Germline CDR1 is SQVTM and CDR2 is ANQGSEA. Trimming removed 3 bases at V and 4 bases at J, with 7 bases between. CDR3 length equals 12 residues. CDR3 DNA sequence: TGCAGCGTTGAGTCACAGTACAATGAGCAGTTCTTC. It is translated as CSVESQYNEQFF.

V and J are TRBV7-2 and TRBJ2-2; 9 bases align to TRBD2. V was pared by 4 bases and J by 1 base, with 4 bases of the junction left unmatched. Germline assignment: CDR1 SGHTA and CDR2 FQGNSA. There are 16 residues in the CDR3. CDR3 loop: CASSSGLARNTGELFF. The CDR3 region has the DNA TGTGCCAGCAGCTCAGGACTAGCGAGGAACACCGGGGAGCTGTTTTTT. The entire variable domain, with the rest obtained from reference TRBV7-2 and TRBJ2-2, is as follows: GAGVSQSPSNKVTEKGKDVELRCDPISGHTALYWYRQSLGQGLEFLIYFQGNSAPDKSGLPSDRFSAERTGGSVSTLTIQRTQQEDSAVYLCASSSGLARNTGELFFGEGSRLTVL.

The chain uses TRBV2 and TRBJ2-1; the match to TRBD2 covers 11 bases. Germline V lookup: CDR1 SNHLY, CDR2 FYNNEI. The CDR3 spans 15 residues. The V segment lost 6 bases and the J segment 6 bases; nucleotides outside the gene matches: 7. The CDR3 coding sequence is TGTGCCAGCAGGGAAACTAGCGGGAGCCCCAATGAGCAGTTCTTC. Encoded protein: CASRETSGSPNEQFF. Full variable domain (rest looked up from reference TRBV2 and TRBJ2-1): EPEVTQTPSHQVTQMGQEVILRCVPISNHLYFYWYRQILGQKVEFLVSFYNNEISEKSEIFDDQFSVERPDGSNFTLKIRSTKLEDSAMYFCASRETSGSPNEQFFGPGTRLTVL.

The chain is built from TRBV7-9 and TRBJ2-7; D uncertain. Germline CDR1 is SEHNR and CDR2 is FQNEAQ (reference sequence). Trimming took 3 bases from V and 0 from J, leaving 6 bases between them. This CDR3 is built from 13 residues. The CDR3 DNA follows: TGTGCCAGCAGCTTCAGGTACTCCTACGAGCAGTACTTC. This sequence encodes CASSFRYSYEQYF. Supplemented by reference TRBV7-9 and TRBJ2-7, the full variable domain reads DTGVSQNPRHKITKRGQNVTFRCDPISEHNRLYWYRQTLGQGPEFLTYFQNEAQLEKSRLLSDRFSAERPKGSFSTLEIQRTEQGDSAMYLCASSFRYSYEQYFGPGTRLTVT.

This rearrangement joins TRBV7-2 to TRBJ2-3; D not certain. Trimming cost V 2 bases and J 6 bases, with 9 bases left between them. The germline V gene encodes CDR1 SGHTA and CDR2 FQGNSA. The CDR3 is 13 residues long. CDR3 coding DNA: TGTGCCAGCAGCTTAAATATCGGGGATACGCAGTATTTT. Protein: CASSLNIGDTQYF.

V and J are TRBV2 and TRBJ2-2; possible D gene TRBD1, 5 bases. This CDR3 comprises 13 residues. Germline CDR1 is SNHLY and CDR2 is FYNNEI. V dropped 7 bases and J dropped 7 bases, with 13 bases sitting between them. In nucleotides, the CDR3 is TGTGCCAGCAAAGGGATTAGGGGCGGGGAGCTGTTTTTT. This encodes CASKGIRGGELFF.

A remark on this clone: This may be a read error, as it is one base from a much larger clone. V is TRBV2 and J is TRBJ2-1; D is unresolved. The CDR3 is 13 residues long. The germline V gene has CDR1 SNHLY and CDR2 FYNNEI. V lost 3 bases and J lost 4, with 7 bases in between. CDR3 nucleotides: TGTGCCAGCAGTGACACTTTATACAATGAGCAGTTCTTC. Its translation: CASSDTLYNEQFF.

This sequence joins TRBV18 and TRBJ2-7; D is undetermined. This CDR3 contains 12 residues. V was trimmed by 2 bases and J by 5 bases, leaving 7 bases between them. The germline V gene encodes CDR1 KGHSH and CDR2 LQKENI. The CDR3 spells CASSPSRDEQYF. Written as DNA, the CDR3 is TGTGCCAGCTCACCAAGTCGGGACGAGCAGTACTTC.

This clone was detected a few times. This chain joins TRBV3-1 (or the pseudogene TRBV3-2) and TRBJ1-2, with D tentatively TRBD1 (6 bases). CDR1 and CDR2 from the germline V gene are LGHDT and YNNKEL (reference sequence). V dropped 4 bases and J dropped 7 bases, with 25 bases sitting between them. CDR3 length: 17 amino acids. The CDR3 region has the DNA TGTGCCAGCAGCCCCCCCCGGGGGGGCACTTATCGGGTTGGCTACACCTTC. Translated: CASSPPRGGTYRVGYTF.

This clone has just one count. This chain uses TRBV28 with TRBJ1-2; D is perhaps TRBD1 (5 bases). The germline V gene has CDR1 MDHEN and CDR2 SYDVKM. The CDR3 runs 14 residues. The ends were cut back, 6 bases at V and 4 bases at J, with 15 bases in the middle. The chain's CDR3 is CASRGQGGTYGYTF. DNA for the CDR3: TGTGCCAGCAGAGGACAAGGCGGGACCTATGGCTACACCTTC.

The chain is built from TRBV9 and TRBJ2-3, with 7 bases lining up with TRBD2. The CDR3 contains 14 residues. The J segment lost 2 bases and the V segment lost 4 bases, leaving 4 bases of the junction unmatched. Germline V gene data show CDR1 as SGDLS and CDR2 as YYNGEE. CDR3 nucleotide sequence: TGTGCCAGCAGCCCCGGGACTACCACAGATACGCAGTATTTT. It encodes CASSPGTTTDTQYF.

The CDR3 nucleotides read TGTGCCAGCAAGAAGGGTGACAGTAACACTGAAGCTTTCTTT. Translation: CASKKGDSNTEAFF. The rearrangement joins TRBV6-5 to TRBJ1-1, with D possibly being TRBD1 (5 bases). The V end was cut by 7 bases, the J end by 2 bases, with 14 bases between. CDR1 is MNHEY, CDR2 SVGAGI, per germline. The CDR3 extends over 14 amino acids.

This chain connects TRBV6-6 to TRBJ2-5; tentative D call: TRBD1 (6 bases). The CDR3 loop spans 14 amino acids. The V end was cut by 2 bases, the J end by 4 bases, with 11 bases between. Germline values: CDR1 MNHNY, CDR2 SVGAGI (reference sequence). CDR3 protein: CASSYVGGGETQYF. The DNA of the CDR3 is TGTGCCAGCAGTTACGTTGGGGGCGGAGAGACCCAGTACTTC.

The gene calls are TRBV19 and TRBJ2-2; D may be TRBD1 (6 bases). The V gene's germline CDR1 is LNHDA and CDR2 SQIVND (reference sequence). CDR3 length equals 15 residues. V lost 3 bases and J 5 bases, leaving 13 bases between the germline ends. CDR3 nucleotides: TGTGCCAGTAGTATTGGGGGCAGAAGTACCGGGGAGCTGTTTTTT. Encoded protein: CASSIGGRSTGELFF.

J is TRBJ2-7 and V is TRBV25-1, with unresolved D. Trimming left V 7 bases short and J 6 bases short, with 10 bases between. Per germline, CDR1 MGHDK and CDR2 SYGVNS. The CDR3 sequence is 11 residues long. CDR3 loop: CASIGSGEQYF. The CDR3 DNA reads TGTGCCAGCATCGGGTCCGGCGAGCAGTACTTC.